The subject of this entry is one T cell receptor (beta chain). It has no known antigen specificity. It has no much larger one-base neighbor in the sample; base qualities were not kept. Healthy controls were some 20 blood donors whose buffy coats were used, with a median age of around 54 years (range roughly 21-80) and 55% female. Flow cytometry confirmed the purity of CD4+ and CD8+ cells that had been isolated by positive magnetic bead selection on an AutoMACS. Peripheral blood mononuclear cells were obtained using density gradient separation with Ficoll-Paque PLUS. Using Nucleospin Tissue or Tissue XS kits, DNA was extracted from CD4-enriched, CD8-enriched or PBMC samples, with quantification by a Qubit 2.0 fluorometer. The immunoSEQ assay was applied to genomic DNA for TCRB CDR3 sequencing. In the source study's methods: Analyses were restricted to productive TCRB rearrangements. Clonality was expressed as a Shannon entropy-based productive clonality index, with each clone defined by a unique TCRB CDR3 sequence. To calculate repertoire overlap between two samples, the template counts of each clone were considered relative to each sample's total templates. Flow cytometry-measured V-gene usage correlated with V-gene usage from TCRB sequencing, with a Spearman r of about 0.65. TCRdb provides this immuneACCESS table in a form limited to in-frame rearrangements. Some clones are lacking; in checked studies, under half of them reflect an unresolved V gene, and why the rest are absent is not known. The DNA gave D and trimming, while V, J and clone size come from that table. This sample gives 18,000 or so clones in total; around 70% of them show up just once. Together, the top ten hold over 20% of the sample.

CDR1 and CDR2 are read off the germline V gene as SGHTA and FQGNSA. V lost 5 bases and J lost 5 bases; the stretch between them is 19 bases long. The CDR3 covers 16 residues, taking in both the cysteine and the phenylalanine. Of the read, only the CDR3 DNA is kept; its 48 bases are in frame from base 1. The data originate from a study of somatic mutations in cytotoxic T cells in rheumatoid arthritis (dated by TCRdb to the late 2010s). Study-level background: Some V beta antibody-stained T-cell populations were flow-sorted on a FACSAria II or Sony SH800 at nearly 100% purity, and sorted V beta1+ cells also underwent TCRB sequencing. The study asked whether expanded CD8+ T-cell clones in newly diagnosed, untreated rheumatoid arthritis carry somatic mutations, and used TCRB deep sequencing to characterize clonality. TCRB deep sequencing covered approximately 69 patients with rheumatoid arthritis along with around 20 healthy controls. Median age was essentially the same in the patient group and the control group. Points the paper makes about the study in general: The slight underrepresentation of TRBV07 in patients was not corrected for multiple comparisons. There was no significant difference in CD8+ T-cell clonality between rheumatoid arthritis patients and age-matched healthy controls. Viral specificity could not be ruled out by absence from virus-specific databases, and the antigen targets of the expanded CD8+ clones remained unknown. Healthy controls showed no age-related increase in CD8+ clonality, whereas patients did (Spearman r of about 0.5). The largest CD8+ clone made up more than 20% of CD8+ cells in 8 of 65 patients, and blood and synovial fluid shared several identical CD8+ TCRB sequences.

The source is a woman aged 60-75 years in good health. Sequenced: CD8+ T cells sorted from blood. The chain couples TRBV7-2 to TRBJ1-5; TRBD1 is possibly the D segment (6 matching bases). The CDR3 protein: CASSQPGRGTDQPQHF. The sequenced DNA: TGTGCCAGCAGCCAGCCGGGGAGGGGGACGGATCAGCCCCAGCATTTT.